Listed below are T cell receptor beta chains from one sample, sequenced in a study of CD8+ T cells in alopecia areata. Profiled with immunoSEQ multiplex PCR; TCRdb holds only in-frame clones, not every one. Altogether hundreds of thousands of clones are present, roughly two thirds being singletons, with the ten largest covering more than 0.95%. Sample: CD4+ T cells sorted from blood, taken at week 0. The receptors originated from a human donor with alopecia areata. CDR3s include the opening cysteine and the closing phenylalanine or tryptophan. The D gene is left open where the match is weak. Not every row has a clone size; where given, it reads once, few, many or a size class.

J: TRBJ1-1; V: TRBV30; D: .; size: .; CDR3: CAWSVRNTEAFF; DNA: TGTGCCTGGAGTGTCAGGAACACTGAAGCTTTCTTT
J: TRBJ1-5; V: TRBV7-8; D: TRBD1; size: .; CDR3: CASSLETGLGNQPQHF; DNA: TGTGCCAGCAGCTTAGAGACAGGGTTGGGGAATCAGCCCCAGCATTTT
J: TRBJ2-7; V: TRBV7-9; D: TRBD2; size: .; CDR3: CASSLGGSGGWEQYF; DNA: TGTGCCAGCAGCTTAGGTGGTAGCGGGGGTTGGGAGCAGTACTTC
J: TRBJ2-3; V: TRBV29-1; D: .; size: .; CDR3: CSVEKGDTQYF; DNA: TGCAGCGTTGAAAAGGGGGATACGCAGTATTTT
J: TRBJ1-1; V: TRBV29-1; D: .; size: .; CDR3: CSVVGTSRAFF; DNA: TGCAGCGTAGTCGGGACTTCCAGGGCTTTCTTT
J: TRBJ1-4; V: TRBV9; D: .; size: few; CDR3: CASSVAGSINEKLFF; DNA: TGTGCCAGCAGCGTAGCCGGCAGCATTAATGAAAAACTGTTTTTT
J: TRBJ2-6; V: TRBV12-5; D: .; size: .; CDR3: CASARSGANVLTF; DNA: TGTGCTAGTGCCCGGTCTGGGGCCAACGTCCTGACTTTC
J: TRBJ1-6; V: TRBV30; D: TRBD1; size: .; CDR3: CAWSPQGFGSPLHF; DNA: TGTGCCTGGAGTCCACAGGGGTTTGGTTCACCCCTCCACTTT
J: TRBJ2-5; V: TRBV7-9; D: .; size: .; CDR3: CASSLSETQYF; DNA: TGTGCCAGCAGCTTATCAGAGACCCAGTACTTC
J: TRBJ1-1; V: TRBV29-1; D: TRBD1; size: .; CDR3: CSVRGGATEAFF; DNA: TGCAGCGTCAGGGGGGGTGCCACTGAAGCTTTCTTT
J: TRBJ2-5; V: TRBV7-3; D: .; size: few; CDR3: CASSLTVSETQYF; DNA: TGTGCCAGCAGCTTAACAGTATCTGAGACCCAGTACTTC
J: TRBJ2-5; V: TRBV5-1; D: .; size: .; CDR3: CASSSGETQYF; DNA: TGCGCCAGCAGCTCGGGGGAGACCCAGTACTTC
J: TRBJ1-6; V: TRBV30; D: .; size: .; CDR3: CAWSTPGSPLHF; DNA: TGTGCCTGGAGTACCCCTGGTTCACCCCTCCACTTT
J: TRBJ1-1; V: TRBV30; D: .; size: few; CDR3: CAWSARRDTEAFF; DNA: TGTGCCTGGAGTGCCCGAAGGGACACTGAAGCTTTCTTT
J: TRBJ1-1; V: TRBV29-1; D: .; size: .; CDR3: CSVQNTEAFF; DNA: TGCAGCGTGCAGAACACTGAAGCTTTCTTT
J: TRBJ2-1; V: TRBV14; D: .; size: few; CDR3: CASSRKGFYNEQFF; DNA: TGTGCCAGCAGCCGAAAAGGGTTCTACAATGAGCAGTTCTTC
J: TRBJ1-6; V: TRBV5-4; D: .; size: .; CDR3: CASSLAALGDSPLHF; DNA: TGTGCCAGCAGCTTGGCCGCGTTAGGAGATTCACCCCTCCACTTT
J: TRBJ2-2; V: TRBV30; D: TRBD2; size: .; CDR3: CAWRLAGTTGELFF; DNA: TGTGCCTGGAGACTAGCGGGGACTACCGGGGAGCTGTTTTTT
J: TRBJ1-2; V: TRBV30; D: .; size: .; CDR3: CAWSVTVQGLSGYTF; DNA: TGTGCCTGGAGTGTAACGGTACAGGGTCTATCCGGCTACACCTTC
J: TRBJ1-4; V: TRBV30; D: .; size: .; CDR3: CAWSGHTNEKLFF; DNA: TGTGCCTGGAGTGGACATACTAATGAAAAACTGTTTTTT
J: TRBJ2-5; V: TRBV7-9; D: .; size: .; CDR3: CASSLRASQETQYF; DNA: TGTGCCAGCAGCCTACGGGCCAGCCAAGAGACCCAGTACTTC
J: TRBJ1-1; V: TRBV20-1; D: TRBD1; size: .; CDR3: CSASGGTEAFF; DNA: TGCAGTGCCTCAGGGGGCACTGAAGCTTTCTTT
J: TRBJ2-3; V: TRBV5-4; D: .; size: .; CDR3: CASRPRQGSTDTQYF; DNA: TGTGCCAGCAGACCCAGACAAGGGAGCACAGATACGCAGTATTTT
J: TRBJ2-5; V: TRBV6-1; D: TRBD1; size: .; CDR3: CASRVQGQETQYF; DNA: TGTGCCTCCAGGGTACAGGGGCAAGAGACCCAGTACTTC
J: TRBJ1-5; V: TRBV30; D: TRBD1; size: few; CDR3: CAWGTGGTQPQHF; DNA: TGTGCCTGGGGGACAGGGGGTACTCAGCCCCAGCATTTT
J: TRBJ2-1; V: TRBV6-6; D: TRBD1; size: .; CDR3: CASSETPGQGNNEQFF; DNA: TGTGCCAGCAGCGAAACTCCGGGACAGGGGAACAATGAGCAGTTCTTC
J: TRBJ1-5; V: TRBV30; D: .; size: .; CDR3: CAWSRGKNQPQHF; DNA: TGTGCCTGGAGTAGAGGGAAAAATCAGCCCCAGCATTTT
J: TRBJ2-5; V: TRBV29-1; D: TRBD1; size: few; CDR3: CSVGTGDETQYF; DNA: TGCAGCGTAGGGACAGGCGACGAGACCCAGTACTTC
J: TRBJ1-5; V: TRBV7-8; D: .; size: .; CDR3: CASSLVRQLGQPQHF; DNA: TGTGCCAGCAGCTTAGTTCGGCAGCTAGGTCAGCCCCAGCATTTT
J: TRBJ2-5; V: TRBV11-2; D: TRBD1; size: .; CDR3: CASSFWTGETQYF; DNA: TGTGCCAGCAGCTTCTGGACAGGGGAGACCCAGTACTTC
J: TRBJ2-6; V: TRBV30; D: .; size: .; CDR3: CAWSGGTGANVLTF; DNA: TGTGCCTGGAGCGGGGGAACCGGGGCCAACGTCCTGACTTTC
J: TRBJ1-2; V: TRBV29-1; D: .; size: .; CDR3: CSVRTGGYTF; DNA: TGCAGCGTCAGGACTGGTGGCTACACCTTC
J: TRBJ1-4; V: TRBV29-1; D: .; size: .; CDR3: CSVEEGEEKLFF; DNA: TGCAGCGTTGAAGAGGGTGAAGAAAAACTGTTTTTT
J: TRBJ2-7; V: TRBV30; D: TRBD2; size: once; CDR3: CAWSGGGAWNEQYF; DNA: TGTGCCTGGAGTGGCGGGGGGGCCTGGAACGAGCAGTACTTC
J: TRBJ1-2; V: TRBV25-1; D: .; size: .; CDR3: CASSELVNYGYTF; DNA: TGTGCCAGCAGTGAATTAGTGAACTATGGCTACACCTTC
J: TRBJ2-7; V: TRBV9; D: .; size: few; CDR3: CASSSSAGLDEQYF; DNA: TGTGCCAGCAGCTCCAGTGCTGGGCTCGACGAGCAGTACTTC
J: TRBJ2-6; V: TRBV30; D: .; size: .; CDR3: CAWKVFSGANVLTF; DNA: TGTGCCTGGAAAGTGTTCTCTGGGGCCAACGTCCTGACTTTC
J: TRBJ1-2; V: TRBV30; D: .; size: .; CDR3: CAWRISRAYGYTF; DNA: TGTGCCTGGAGGATCAGTCGAGCCTATGGCTACACCTTC
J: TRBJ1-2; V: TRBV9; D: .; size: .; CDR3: CASSVEGTRVYTF; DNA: TGTGCCAGCAGCGTAGAAGGGACGCGTGTCTACACCTTC
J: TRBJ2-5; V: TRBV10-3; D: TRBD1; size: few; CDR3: CATVGQGGQETQYF; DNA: TGTGCCACCGTCGGACAGGGAGGTCAAGAGACCCAGTACTTC
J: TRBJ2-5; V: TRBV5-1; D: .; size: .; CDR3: CASSLTGWLETQYF; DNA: TGCGCCAGCAGCTTGACAGGGTGGTTGGAGACCCAGTACTTC
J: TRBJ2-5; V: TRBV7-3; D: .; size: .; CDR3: CASSPNGVGETQYF; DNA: TGTGCCAGCAGCCCTAATGGGGTTGGGGAGACCCAGTACTTC
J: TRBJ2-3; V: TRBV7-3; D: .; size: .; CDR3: CASRDGSGTDTQYF; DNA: TGTGCCAGCAGGGACGGCTCCGGCACAGATACGCAGTATTTT
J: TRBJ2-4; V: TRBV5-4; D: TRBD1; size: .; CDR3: CASSTGQTTKNIQYF; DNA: TGTGCCAGCAGCACGGGACAGACGACCAAAAACATTCAGTACTTC